The next 6 T cell receptor beta chains were all read from a single sample in a study of hypomethylating agent response in myelodysplastic syndrome. Assay: immunoSEQ multiplex PCR; the TCRdb copy retains only in-frame clones and omits some. The sample records about 5,400 clones, 75% to 90% being singletons. The sequencing here drew on bone marrow, taken before or after starting hypomethylating agent treatment for myelodysplastic syndrome (not recorded which). The receptors originated from a human donor with myelodysplastic syndrome.

The gene calls are TRBV7-2 and TRBJ2-5, with D possibly being TRBD1 or TRBD2 (5 bases each). The DNA matches TRBJ2-7 better at its end, which makes the J call doubtful. Germline V lookup: CDR1 SGHTA, CDR2 FQGNSA. The CDR3 has 15 residues. In DNA, the CDR3 is TGTGCCAGCAGCTTAGAGGCGGCCGAGGGGTACGAGCAGTACTTC. Translation: CASSLEAAEGYEQYF.

V and J are TRBV4-1 and TRBJ2-5; 9 bases agree with TRBD1. CDR3 length: 15 residues. V lost 4 bases, J lost 4 bases, and 7 bases stayed unmatched. CDR1 MGHRA and CDR2 YSYEKL come from the germline V gene. The CDR3 protein is CASSLRTGVVETQYF. CDR3 coding DNA: TGCGCCAGCAGCCTTAGGACAGGGGTTGTAGAGACCCAGTACTTC.

In the case of this clone: This likely comes from a read error, as the CDR3 has no conserved phenylalanine or tryptophan at its end. The limits of the CDR3 on the DNA are not certain, so only TCRdb's listed CDR3 is given. J is TRBJ2-7 and V is TRBV28; the D call of TRBD2 is as the table states it, not checked on the DNA. Germline loops: CDR1 MDHEN, CDR2 SYDVKM. The CDR3 spans 14 residues, counting both ends. CDR3 protein: CASSSHLLGNHSVI.

The chain has TRBV4-1 and TRBJ2-6; 7 bases map to TRBD2. CDR3 length: 17 residues. Germline V gene data show CDR1 as MGHRA and CDR2 as YSYEKL. V shed 1 base, J shed 0 bases, and the junction held 3 bases outside the gene matches. The CDR3 protein is CASSQAGGASGANVLTF. CDR3 DNA sequence: TGCGCCAGCAGCCAAGCGGGGGGTGCCTCTGGGGCCAACGTCCTGACTTTC.

The CDR3 loop is CASSLATGTVSYEQYF. The CDR3 DNA sequence: TGTGCCAGCAGTCTCGCTACCGGGACGGTGTCCTACGAGCAGTACTTC. The chain uses TRBV27 and TRBJ2-7; D is perhaps TRBD1 or TRBD2 (5 bases each). Germline V gene data show CDR1 as MNHEY and CDR2 as SMNVEV (reference sequence). The CDR3 runs to 16 residues. Trimming removed 5 bases from V and 1 base from J, with 18 bases in between.

This chain uses TRBV6-5 with TRBJ2-7, with TRBD1 matching over 9 bases. Germline loops: CDR1 MNHEY, CDR2 SVGAGI. V shed 6 bases, J shed 7 bases, and the junction held 7 bases outside the gene matches. There are 13 residues in the CDR3. Here the CDR3 DNA reads TGTGCCAGCAGGATACAGGGGGCAGGGGAGCAGTACTTC. It encodes CASRIQGAGEQYF.